Sequencing of this TCR beta chain was carried out in a study of Graves' ophthalmopathy and Graves' hyperthyroidism. Germline V gives CDR1 GTSNPN, CDR2 SVGIG (reference sequence). V was shortened by 0 bases and J by 2 bases, with 10 bases between the two germline ends. The CDR3 sequence is 14 residues long. The TCR beta CDR3 regions underwent amplification from RNA transcripts. HTBI primers primed a first-round RT-PCR, and a second-round multiplex PCR followed. One entry per CDR3 protein results from TCRdb running MiXCR on the multiplex PCR reads. The table has over a million distinct CDR3 sequences, about two fifths seen once.

The chain recombines TRBV30 with TRBJ2-5, with D possibly being TRBD1 (5 bases). The source material was peripheral blood or thyroid tissue (not recorded which). This receptor was taken from an adult man with Graves' hyperthyroidism. CDR3 in DNA: TGTGCCTGGAGTGTACGACAGATTCAAGAGACCCAGTACTTC. Translated, it gives CAWSVRQIQETQYF. Together with reference TRBV30 and TRBJ2-5, the CDR3 gives the full variable domain: SQTIHQWPATLVQPVGSPLSLECTVEGTSNPNLYWYRQAAGRGLQLLFYSVGIGQISSEVPQNLSASRPQDRQFILSSKKLLLSDSGFYLCAWSVRQIQETQYFGPGTRLLVL.